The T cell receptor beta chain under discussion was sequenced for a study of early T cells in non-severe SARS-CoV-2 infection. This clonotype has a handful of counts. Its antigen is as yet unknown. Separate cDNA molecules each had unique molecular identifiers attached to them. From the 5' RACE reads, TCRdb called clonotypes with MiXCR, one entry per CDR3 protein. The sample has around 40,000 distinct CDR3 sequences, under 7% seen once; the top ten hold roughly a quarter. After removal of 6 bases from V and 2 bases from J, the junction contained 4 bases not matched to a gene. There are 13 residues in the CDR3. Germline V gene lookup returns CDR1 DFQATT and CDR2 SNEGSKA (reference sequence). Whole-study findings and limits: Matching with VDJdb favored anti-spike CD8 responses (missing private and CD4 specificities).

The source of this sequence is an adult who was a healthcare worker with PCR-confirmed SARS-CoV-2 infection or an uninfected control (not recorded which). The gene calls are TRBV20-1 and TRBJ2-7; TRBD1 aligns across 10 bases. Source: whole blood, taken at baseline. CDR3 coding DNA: TGCAGTGCCCTCGGACAGGGGGCCTACGAGCAGTACTTC. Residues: CSALGQGAYEQYF.